The entry that follows covers one T cell receptor beta chain sequence. Its recognized antigen is unknown. Qualities for individual bases were not recorded, and no much larger clone is one base off. Germline trimming amounts to 3 bases on V and 7 bases on J, with 10 as the count of junction bases outside the gene matches. Based on the germline V gene (reference sequence), the CDR1 and CDR2 sequences are SEHNR and FQNEAQ. Spanning cysteine to phenylalanine, the CDR3 consists of 15 amino acids. Only the CDR3 DNA stays, 45 bases, in frame from base 1. These data belong to a study of cytotoxic CD8 clonotypes in ibrutinib-treated CLL (dated by TCRdb to the early 2020s). Turning to the overall study: The cohort included some 14 treatment-naive and about a dozen relapsed/refractory patients; roughly 17 were IGHV unmutated. Cryopreserved peripheral blood mononuclear cells were collected at three points: before therapy, at response, and at either sustained remission or disease progression. Patients were still on ibrutinib when every remission and progressive disease sample was collected. On average, each sample yielded around 250,000 productive templates and about 100,000 productive rearrangements. Responses were partial in around 24 patients and complete in 2; after median approximately 69 months follow-up, some 15 stayed in remission and some twelve progressed. Of the roughly 90 people in the trial, 25 to 30 had longitudinal samples available. The response samples were drawn at a median of roughly eleven months into treatment, with a range of about 6 to 40 months. General findings and caveats noted by the study authors: Baseline clonality was found to be higher than that of age-matched healthy donors and was strongly correlated with circulating CD8+ T-cell counts. At ibrutinib response clonality went up, during sustained remission it held steady, and at progression it dropped back toward baseline. Sampling times were not matched between sustained-remission and progressing patients, and lymph node repertoires were not studied. Public clonotypes were found to be uncommon and were observed to contract or remain stable during treatment; the increase in clonality was shown to reflect expansion of private clonotypes at ibrutinib response.

Each clonotype received, on average, about 10x coverage in deep resolution sequencing performed on a MiSeq, where the target depth lay between 1 in 1 million and 1 in 200,000 T cells. The immunoSEQ hsTCRB Kit was used to generate the TCR beta libraries. From the authors' description of their analysis: ImmunoSEQ Data Assistant and ImmunoSEQ Analyzer were used for data analysis, and V, D and J genes were assigned according to IMGT definitions. Clonality was computed as one minus normalized Shannon entropy of productive rearrangement frequencies, ranging from 0 to 1. Only overrepresented clonotypes making up at least 0.05% of each patient's repertoire were included in the public clonotype analysis. Around 13 age-matched healthy donor repertoires from immuneACCESS were used as controls for clonality. What TCRdb holds here is the immuneACCESS table cut down to in-frame rearrangements. Part of the clones is not present; checked against another copy, under half of the missing clones reflect an unresolved V gene, and the others are unexplained. That table gives V, J and clone size, and the DNA gave D and trimming. The sample yields roughly 200,000 clones; approximately 75% were counted once. The ten largest clones take up approximately 10% of the sample.

In light of the paper, this sample's time point label describes: eleven to twelve months on ibrutinib. For TCR beta library preparation, roughly 2.2 micrograms of genomic DNA was extracted from cryopreserved PBMCs. High-throughput TCR beta sequencing was performed on longitudinal blood samples from CLL patients receiving ibrutinib monotherapy. The patients took part in an open-label, single-center phase 2 trial of ibrutinib monotherapy. Specimen: PBMCs, collected after 12 months of ibrutinib treatment. Recombination connected TRBV7-9 to TRBJ2-7, with 9 bases in between that match TRBD1. The origin of this receptor is a human donor with chronic lymphocytic leukemia. The CDR3 reads as follows: CASSFPLQGAGEQYF. The DNA is TGTGCCAGCAGCTTTCCCCTACAGGGGGCAGGGGAGCAGTACTTC.